This TCR beta chain emerged from a study of CD8 T cells in ankylosing spondylitis (TCRdb year 2017). About the full investigation: T cell receptor beta repertoires were profiled in healthy donors and ankylosing spondylitis patients so that disease-linked TCR variants could be found. Samples of peripheral blood were taken, and for ankylosing spondylitis patients, synovial fluid was collected as well. The full study cohort comprised 25 ankylosing spondylitis patients and roughly 100 healthy donors.

General conclusions and limits of the study: Some of the motif variants had been reported before in the synovial fluid and blood of reactive arthritis patients, a finding that suggests common disease-initiation mechanisms. A TCR beta motif made up of under ten highly homologous amino acid variants appeared to be characteristic of blood from ankylosing spondylitis patients. The disease-linked clones were reported as significantly enriched in matched synovial fluid samples from ankylosing spondylitis patients. In peripheral blood, the disease-linked clones were found at relatively low frequencies and had a CD8+ phenotype.

TCRdb records Illumina HiSeq 2500 as the sequencer. Quantitative 5'-RACE with molecular barcodes was used to prepare TCR beta libraries. The source study handled its data this way. To identify disease-linked TCR variants, a new computational method was used, one built on a probabilistic model of VDJ rearrangement. TCRdb cleaned the public reads at Q25 with fastp, built clones with MiXCR and kept in-frame beta chains. Each CDR3 protein gets just one entry, which takes the most common genes and DNA from the rows behind it. These V and J calls are TCRdb output, not the study's own analysis. The sample table holds 250,000 or so distinct CDR3 sequences, of which over 15% were seen once. The leading ten clones occupy over 25% of the sample. This clonotype was observed a few times. The clone's antigen remains unknown. No base quality values were provided; no much bigger clone lies one nucleotide off. CDR1 and CDR2 were assigned from the germline V gene (reference sequence) as MNHEY and SMNVEV. The germline V and J ends show losses of 0 bases and 3 bases respectively, and no gene match explains 4 bases of the junction. The CDR3 covers 17 residues, taking in both the cysteine and the phenylalanine. Only the CDR3 region is kept as DNA, spanning 51 bases read in frame from base 1.

The sequence is built from TRBV27 and TRBJ2-2, and TRBD2 matches 10 of the central bases. Input material: blood, either unsorted or a sorted T cell fraction (not recorded which). This receptor was obtained from a male donor with ankylosing spondylitis or in good health (not recorded which). The DNA sequence follows: TGTGCCAGCAGTTTATCGATACTAGCGGGACACACCGGGGAGCTGTTTTTT. This encodes CASSLSILAGHTGELFF.